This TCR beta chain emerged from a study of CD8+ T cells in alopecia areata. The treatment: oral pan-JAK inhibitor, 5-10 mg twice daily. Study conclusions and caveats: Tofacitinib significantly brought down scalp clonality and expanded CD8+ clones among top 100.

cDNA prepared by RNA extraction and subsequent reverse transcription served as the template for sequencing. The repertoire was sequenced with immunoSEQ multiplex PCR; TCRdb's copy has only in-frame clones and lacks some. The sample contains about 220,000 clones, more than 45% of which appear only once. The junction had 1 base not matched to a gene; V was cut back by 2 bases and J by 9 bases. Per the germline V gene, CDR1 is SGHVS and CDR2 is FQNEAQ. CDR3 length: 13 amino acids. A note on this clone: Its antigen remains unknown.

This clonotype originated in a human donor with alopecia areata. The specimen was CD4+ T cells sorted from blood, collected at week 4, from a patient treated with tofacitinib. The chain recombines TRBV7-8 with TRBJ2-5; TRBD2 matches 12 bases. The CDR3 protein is CASSLLAGGAQYF. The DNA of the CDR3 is TGTGCCAGCAGCTTACTAGCGGGGGGGGCCCAGTACTTC.